These 16 T cell receptor beta chains share one sample of origin, sequenced in a study of blood T cell repertoires in COVID-19. Using immunoSEQ multiplex PCR, the repertoire was profiled, and TCRdb retains in-frame clones only, with some absent. The sample contains 40,000 to 45,000 clones, 70% to 90% of which appear only once. Sequenced sample: peripheral blood. The receptor set was obtained from a man aged 55 to 70 with active COVID-19.

CDR3 DNA sequence: TGTGCCAGCACCGGCGGGGTATTCAACGAGCAGTACTTC. It encodes CASTGGVFNEQYF. This sequence joins TRBV28 and TRBJ2-7; perhaps TRBD2 as D (6 bases). Deletions cut 7 bases from V and 5 bases from J, with 15 bases between. This CDR3 has 13 amino acids. Germline assignment: CDR1 MDHEN and CDR2 SYDVKM.

The chain employs TRBV6-5 and TRBJ2-5; 7 bases map to TRBD1. J gave up 1 base and V 6 bases, and 8 bases lay outside the gene matches. CDR1 and CDR2 (germline): MNHEY, SVGAGI. There are 15 residues in the CDR3. CDR3 DNA sequence: TGTGCCAGCAGAACAACAGGGGCGACCCAAGAGACCCAGTACTTC. This sequence encodes CASRTTGATQETQYF.

CDR3 sequence: CASSEGPAGGLEQYF. In DNA, the CDR3 is TGTGCCAGCAGTGAAGGGCCAGCGGGAGGGCTTGAGCAGTACTTC. V gene TRBV2 combines with J gene TRBJ2-7, with 10 nucleotides matching TRBD2. V gave up 1 base and J gave up 7 bases; unmatched junction bases: 7. This CDR3 spans 15 amino acids. The germline V gene has CDR1 SNHLY and CDR2 FYNNEI.

V is TRBV9 and J is TRBJ2-1, with TRBD2 identical over 14 bases. Losses at the gene ends were 2 bases for V and 2 bases for J; bases not matched to a gene: 3. The germline CDR1 and CDR2 sequences are SGDLS and YYNGEE. The CDR3 has 17 amino acids. This chain's CDR3 is CASSVTSGGGTYNEQFF. The CDR3, as DNA: TGTGCCAGCAGCGTGACTAGCGGGGGGGGAACCTACAATGAGCAGTTCTTC.

The chain joins TRBV19 to TRBJ1-6; 9 nucleotides line up with TRBD1. The germline V gene has CDR1 LNHDA and CDR2 SQIVND (reference sequence). V trimming: 7 bases; J trimming: 9 bases; junction bases outside the gene matches: 10. This CDR3 has 15 residues. CDR3 in amino acids: CASNPTQGARSPLHF. For the CDR3, the DNA is TGTGCCAGTAACCCGACACAGGGGGCACGTTCACCCCTCCACTTT.

The V gene is TRBV15, the J gene TRBJ2-1; 8 bases are a match to TRBD2. The germline gives CDR1 LNHNV, CDR2 YYDKDF (reference sequence). The CDR3 covers 16 residues. The V gene end was trimmed by 2 bases and the J gene end by 2 bases; junction bases not matched to a gene: 5. The CDR3 nucleotides are TGTGCCACCAGCAGACTCCGCGGGGGGACCTACAATGAGCAGTTCTTC. Translation: CATSRLRGGTYNEQFF.

This clone was seen more than once but under ten times. The chain is built from TRBV12-3 or TRBV12-4 and TRBJ1-2; weak D call: TRBD1 (5 bases). The CDR3 spans 13 residues. Trimming removed 4 bases from V and 8 bases from J, with 14 bases in between. CDR3 residues: CASSSDKVRGYTF. DNA of the CDR3: TGTGCCAGCAGTTCGGACAAAGTGAGGGGCTACACCTTC.

V usage is TRBV11-2 and J usage is TRBJ2-7; D may be TRBD1 (6 bases). The germline V gene has CDR1 SGHAT and CDR2 FQNNGV. V lost 2 bases, J lost 7 bases, and 12 bases lay in between. This CDR3 has 13 residues. The chain's CDR3 is CASSLQGYGEQYF. CDR3 nucleotides: TGTGCCAGCAGCTTACAGGGGTACGGGGAGCAGTACTTC.

The chain links TRBV19 to TRBJ1-2; TRBD1 might be the D (5 bases). V was clipped by 4 bases and J by 4 bases, with 13 bases between them. Germline CDR1 is LNHDA and CDR2 is SQIVND (reference sequence). The CDR3 is 14 residues long. The CDR3 DNA follows: TGTGCCAGTAGTAGGGGACGGGGGTCCTATGGCTACACCTTC. This codes for CASSRGRGSYGYTF.

The chain recombines TRBV28 with TRBJ1-4; TRBD1 matches 7 bases. CDR1 MDHEN and CDR2 SYDVKM come from the germline V gene. J was trimmed by 0 bases and V by 2 bases; bases with no gene match: 3. This CDR3 has 16 residues. In DNA, the CDR3 is TGTGCCAGCAGTTTAATCGGGACAGCAACTAATGAAAAACTGTTTTTT. Encoded protein: CASSLIGTATNEKLFF. The variable domain in full, with the rest retrieved from reference TRBV28 and TRBJ1-4, is DVKVTQSSRYLVKRTGEKVFLECVQDMDHENMFWYRQDPGLGLRLIYFSYDVKMKEKGDIPEGYSVSREKKERFSLILESASTNQTSMYLCASSLIGTATNEKLFFGSGTQLSVL.

CDR3 DNA sequence: TGTGCCAGCTCACCGCTAGCAGGGGGCGAGAACACTGAAGCTTTCTTT. Translation: CASSPLAGGENTEAFF. This chain joins TRBV18 and TRBJ1-1, with TRBD1 matching over 8 bases. The trim removed 3 bases at V and 1 base at J, leaving 7 bases unmatched. This CDR3 region has 16 residues. CDR1 KGHSH and CDR2 LQKENI come from the germline V gene.

The chain joins TRBV10-3 to TRBJ2-2; 7 bases line up with TRBD2. With V trimmed by 11 bases and J by 7 bases, 10 bases remained unmatched. CDR1 and CDR2 (germline): ENHRY, SYGVKD. CDR3 size: 13 residues. Here the CDR3 reads CAAAGREGGELFF. The CDR3 DNA sequence: TGTGCCGCCGCTGGGAGGGAAGGCGGGGAGCTGTTTTTT.

The chain has TRBV9 and TRBJ2-1; 9 positions agree with TRBD2. Unmatched junction bases numbered 9, after V lost 2 bases and J lost 6 bases. Germline values: CDR1 SGDLS, CDR2 YYNGEE. This CDR3 spans 16 amino acids. The CDR3 loop reads CASSVLGGGLANEQFF. The CDR3 DNA is TGTGCCAGCAGCGTCCTCGGTGGGGGACTAGCCAATGAGCAGTTCTTC.

The chain uses TRBV28 and TRBJ2-7; 8 bases map to TRBD2. The trim removed 4 bases at V and 6 bases at J, leaving 8 bases unmatched. CDR1 is MDHEN, CDR2 SYDVKM, per germline. The CDR3 extends over 14 amino acids. The CDR3 spells CASSSPGGTLEQYF. In DNA form, the CDR3 reads TGTGCCAGCAGTTCGCCGGGGGGGACCCTCGAGCAGTACTTC.

The V and J genes are TRBV4-1 and TRBJ1-4; D is ambiguous. The CDR3 runs to 15 residues. Germline-derived CDR1 and CDR2 are MGHRA and YSYEKL. V dropped 3 bases and J dropped 4 bases, with 12 bases sitting between them. This CDR3 reads CASSQEQLNNEKLFF. Here the CDR3 DNA reads TGCGCCAGCAGCCAGGAGCAGCTAAATAATGAAAAACTGTTTTTT.

The chain carries TRBV6-6 and TRBJ2-2, with D possibly TRBD2 on 5 matching bases. This CDR3 has 13 amino acids. The V end was cut by 7 bases, the J end by 4 bases, with 10 bases between. CDR1 is MNHNY and CDR2 is SVGAGI in the germline V gene (reference sequence). The CDR3 sequence is CASIIEGTGELFF. The CDR3 bases are TGTGCCAGCATCATAGAGGGCACCGGGGAGCTGTTTTTT.